The rows below give T cell receptor beta chains drawn from one sample of a study of TIL therapy for anti-PD-1-resistant metastatic lung cancer. TCRdb's table, derived via immunoSEQ multiplex PCR, lists solely in-frame clones and lacks some. Among 35,000 to 55,000 clones, 79% were seen once, and the ten largest hold less than 15%. The specimen was blood, collected at baseline. The origin of the receptors is a man in his 70s with non-small cell lung cancer. CDR3s include the opening cysteine and the closing phenylalanine or tryptophan. Each record gives: V gene, D gene, J gene, clone size, CDR3 DNA, CDR3 protein. The D gene is left open where the match is weak. Size tells how often a clone was seen (once, few, many) or the class of an expanded clone, and some rows leave it out.

TRBV25-1,NA,TRBJ2-1,NA,TGTGCGGGAGCTCGCAATGAGCAGTTCTTC,CAGARNEQFF
TRBV4-3,NA,TRBJ2-3,NA,TGCGCCAGCAGCCACCACACCGGGAAACTAAGCACAGATACGCAGTATTTT,CASSHHTGKLSTDTQYF
TRBV7-9,TRBD1,TRBJ1-3,NA,TGTGCCAGCAGCTCAGGGGGAACTGGAAACACCATATATTTT,CASSSGGTGNTIYF
TRBV5-4,NA,TRBJ2-7,NA,TGTGCCAGCAGCTTACACGAGAGCTCCTACGAGCAGTACTTC,CASSLHESSYEQYF
TRBV4-1,NA,TRBJ2-3,few,TGCGCCAGCAGCCAAGGACAGGGAGGGGATACGCAGTATTTT,CASSQGQGGDTQYF
TRBV7-2,NA,TRBJ2-3,NA,TGTGCCAGCAGCGCGAGGACCAATCCGAACACAGATACGCAGTATTTT,CASSARTNPNTDTQYF
TRBV5-4,TRBD1,TRBJ2-1,NA,TGTGCCAGCAGCTTGCCAGGGGGTCCTTACAATGAGCAGTTCTTC,CASSLPGGPYNEQFF
TRBV7-9,TRBD1,TRBJ2-5,NA,TGTGCCAGCAGCTTGGACCGGGACAGGAGGGGGGTTGAGACCCAGTACTTC,CASSLDRDRRGVETQYF
TRBV11-2,TRBD1,TRBJ1-1,NA,TGTGCCAGCAGCCCCGGGAACAGGGGGACTGAAGCTTTCTTT,CASSPGNRGTEAFF
TRBV27,NA,TRBJ2-2,NA,TGTGCCAGCAGTTCAACGAACACCGGGGAGCTGTTTTTT,CASSSTNTGELFF
TRBV19,TRBD2,TRBJ2-2,NA,TGTGCCAGTAAACAGCGGGGGAGCGGGGAGCTGTTTTTT,CASKQRGSGELFF
TRBV7-9,TRBD1,TRBJ1-4,NA,TGTGCCAGCAGCTTAGCGCTAGGGACAGGGATTGAAAAACTGTTTTTT,CASSLALGTGIEKLFF
TRBV30,NA,TRBJ1-5,few,TGTGCCTGGACTACAAGTAGCAATCAGCCCCAGCATTTT,CAWTTSSNQPQHF
TRBV11-1,NA,TRBJ2-7,NA,TGTGCCAGCAGCTCGGACGGCTACGAGCAGTACTTC,CASSSDGYEQYF
TRBV11-2,NA,TRBJ2-1,NA,TGTGCCAGCAGCTTAGCCCCTGAGCAGTTCTTC,CASSLAPEQFF
TRBV2,NA,TRBJ2-4,NA,TGTGCCAGCAGTTATGTTCGAGAAAACATTCAGTACTTC,CASSYVRENIQYF
TRBV4-1,TRBD1,TRBJ1-1,few,TGCGCCAGCAGCTCGACAGGGGGGAACACTGAAGCTTTCTTT,CASSSTGGNTEAFF
TRBV5-1,NA,TRBJ2-5,NA,TGCGCCAGCAGCTTGGGGCAGCAAGAGACCCAGTACTTC,CASSLGQQETQYF
TRBV28,NA,TRBJ1-1,NA,TGTGCCAGCAGTTTATTCCCAGGGGCGATAAACACTGAAGCTTTCTTT,CASSLFPGAINTEAFF
TRBV19,TRBD1,TRBJ1-2,NA,TGTGCCAGTAGTGGGACAGGGCGAGGGAAGGACTATGGCTACACCTTC,CASSGTGRGKDYGYTF
TRBV7-3,TRBD2,TRBJ2-1,NA,TGTGCCAGCAGCCCAAGGACTAGCGGGAGTGGGAATGAGCAGTTCTTC,CASSPRTSGSGNEQFF
TRBV30,TRBD1,TRBJ1-3,once,TGTGCCTGGAGGCCTCCGGGACAGGGGATTTCAGGAAACACCATATATTTT,CAWRPPGQGISGNTIYF
TRBV11-2,NA,TRBJ1-1,NA,TGTGCCAGCAGCTTAGTGGAAGCTTTCTTT,CASSLVEAFF
TRBV5-1,TRBD1,TRBJ1-4,NA,TGCGCCAGCAGGGGTGGGACAGGTGGAAATGAAAAACTGTTTTTT,CASRGGTGGNEKLFF
TRBV6-6,TRBD1,TRBJ2-4,NA,TGTGCCAGCAGAACAGGGGAAGGCAAAAACATTCAGTACTTC,CASRTGEGKNIQYF